This TCR beta chain is from a study of cytomegalovirus exposure and HLA in healthy donors. Study-level points and caveats: DRB1 had the most TCR associations and HLA-C the fewest, a later analysis found, with rates varying by HLA locus.

Trimming took 3 bases from V and 5 from J; bases not matched to a gene: 12. The CDR3 sequence is 17 residues long. Germline values: CDR1 LNHDA, CDR2 SQIVND (reference sequence). The primer mix had 60 Vbeta and 13 Jbeta primers. Clones were sequenced by immunoSEQ multiplex PCR, and TCRdb holds only the in-frame ones, with some missing. The sample has tens of thousands of clones, around 85% seen once. To note about this clone: Its antigen is still unknown.

At the time of sampling, donors were nominally healthy, though unrecorded immune exposures were likely. The chain carries TRBV19 and TRBJ2-5, with 10 bases that match TRBD1. The source is a middle-aged man in good health and CMV-seronegative. Sequences were obtained from PBMCs. CDR3 loop: CASSMVFGTGVWETQYF. The CDR3 nucleotides are TGTGCCAGTAGTATGGTTTTCGGGACAGGGGTTTGGGAGACCCAGTACTTC.